This section outlines one T cell receptor beta chain sequence together with its context. This record comes from a study of blood T cell repertoires in COVID-19. Profiled with immunoSEQ multiplex PCR; TCRdb holds only in-frame clones, not every one. The profile shows about 300,000 clones, just under 90% of them singletons. The sequence was obtained from a woman between 50 and 59 years old who had been exposed to COVID-19. Material for sequencing was PBMCs or T cells enriched from blood (not recorded which).

CDR3 protein: CASSLGQGVSYEQYF. The DNA for the CDR3 is TGTGCCAGCAGCTTAGGACAGGGGGTCTCCTACGAGCAGTACTTC. The V call is TRBV11-2, the J call TRBJ2-7; 9 positions agree with TRBD1. The germline V gene has CDR1 SGHAT and CDR2 FQNNGV. V was clipped by 1 base and J by 0 bases; unmatched bases: 1. The CDR3 loop spans 15 amino acids.